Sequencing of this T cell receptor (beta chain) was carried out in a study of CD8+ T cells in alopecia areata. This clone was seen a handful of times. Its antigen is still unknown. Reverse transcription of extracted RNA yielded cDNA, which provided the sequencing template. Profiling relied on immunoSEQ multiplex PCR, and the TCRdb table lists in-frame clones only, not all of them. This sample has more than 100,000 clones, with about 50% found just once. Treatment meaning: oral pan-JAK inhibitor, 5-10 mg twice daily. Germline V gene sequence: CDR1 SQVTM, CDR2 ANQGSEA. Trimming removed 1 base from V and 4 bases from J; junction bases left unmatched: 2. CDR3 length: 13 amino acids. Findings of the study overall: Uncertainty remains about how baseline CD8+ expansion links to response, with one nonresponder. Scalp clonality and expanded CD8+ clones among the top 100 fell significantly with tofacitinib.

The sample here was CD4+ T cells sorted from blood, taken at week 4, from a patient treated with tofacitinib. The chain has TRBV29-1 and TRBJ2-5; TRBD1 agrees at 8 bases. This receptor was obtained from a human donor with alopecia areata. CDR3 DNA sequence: TGCAGCGTTGAAGGGACAGGGCGAGAGACCCAGTACTTC. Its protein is CSVEGTGRETQYF.